These T cell receptor beta chains were read from a single sample in a study of post-analysis software for immune sequencing data. TCRdb reprocessed the PCR reads via MiXCR and lists one record per CDR3 protein. Found here are more than 450,000 distinct CDR3 sequences, about 44% of them singletons; the top ten hold about 1.8%. Sequencing was carried out using blood. All receptors derive from a girl aged 10 to 17 with multiple sclerosis. Both conserved end residues are part of each CDR3. The order of the fields is D gene, J gene, clone size, V gene, CDR3 protein, CDR3 DNA. D genes are given only for firm matches. A clone size is listed for some rows: how often the clone was seen (once, few, many), or a class if it is expanded.

TRBD1 | TRBJ2-5 | few | TRBV29-1 | CSVVHRGSGETQYF | TGCAGCGTTGTACACAGGGGGTCGGGGGAGACCCAGTACTTC
NA | TRBJ2-3 | few | TRBV7-9 | CASKPSTDTQYF | TGTGCCAGCAAACCCAGCACAGATACGCAGTATTTT
NA | TRBJ2-7 | once | TRBV10-3 | CATEGQNYEQYF | TGTGCCACCGAAGGACAGAACTACGAGCAGTACTTC
NA | TRBJ2-3 | NA | TRBV14 | CASSQETVQDTQYF | TGTGCCAGCAGCCAAGAAACCGTACAAGATACGCAGTATTTT
NA | TRBJ1-2 | NA | TRBV12-3/TRBV12-4 | CASTAGGSIYGYTF | TGTGCCAGCACCGCGGGGGGATCCATCTATGGCTACACCTTC
TRBD1 | TRBJ1-2 | NA | TRBV29-1 | CSVEDIWQGDGYTF | TGCAGCGTTGAGGATATTTGGCAGGGGGATGGCTACACCTTC
NA | TRBJ2-7 | few | TRBV7-6 | CASSLRKSILYEQYF | TGTGCCAGCAGCTTACGCAAGTCTATTCTCTACGAGCAGTACTTC
TRBD1 | TRBJ1-2 | NA | TRBV6-6 | CASSYSQGSHGHTF | TGTGCCAGCAGTTACTCACAGGGGAGTCATGGCCACACCTTC
TRBD1 | TRBJ2-1 | NA | TRBV29-1 | CSVGDRAEQFF | TGCAGCGTCGGGGACAGGGCCGAGCAGTTCTTC
TRBD2 | TRBJ2-5 | medium-sized | TRBV29-1 | CSVLRGEGTGTQYF | TGCAGCGTTCTACGGGGGGAGGGAACGGGGACCCAGTACTTC